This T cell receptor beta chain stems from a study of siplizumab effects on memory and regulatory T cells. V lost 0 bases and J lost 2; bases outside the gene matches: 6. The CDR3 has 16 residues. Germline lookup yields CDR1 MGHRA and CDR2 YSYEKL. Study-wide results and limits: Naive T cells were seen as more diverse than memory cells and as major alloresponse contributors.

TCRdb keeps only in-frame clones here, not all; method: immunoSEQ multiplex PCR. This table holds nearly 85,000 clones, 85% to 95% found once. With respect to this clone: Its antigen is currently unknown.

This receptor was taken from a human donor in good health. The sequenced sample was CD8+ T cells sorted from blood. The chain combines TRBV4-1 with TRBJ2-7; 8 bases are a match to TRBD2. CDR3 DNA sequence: TGCGCCAGCAGCCAAGAAGGAGCGGGAGTCACCTACGAGCAGTACTTC. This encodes CASSQEGAGVTYEQYF.